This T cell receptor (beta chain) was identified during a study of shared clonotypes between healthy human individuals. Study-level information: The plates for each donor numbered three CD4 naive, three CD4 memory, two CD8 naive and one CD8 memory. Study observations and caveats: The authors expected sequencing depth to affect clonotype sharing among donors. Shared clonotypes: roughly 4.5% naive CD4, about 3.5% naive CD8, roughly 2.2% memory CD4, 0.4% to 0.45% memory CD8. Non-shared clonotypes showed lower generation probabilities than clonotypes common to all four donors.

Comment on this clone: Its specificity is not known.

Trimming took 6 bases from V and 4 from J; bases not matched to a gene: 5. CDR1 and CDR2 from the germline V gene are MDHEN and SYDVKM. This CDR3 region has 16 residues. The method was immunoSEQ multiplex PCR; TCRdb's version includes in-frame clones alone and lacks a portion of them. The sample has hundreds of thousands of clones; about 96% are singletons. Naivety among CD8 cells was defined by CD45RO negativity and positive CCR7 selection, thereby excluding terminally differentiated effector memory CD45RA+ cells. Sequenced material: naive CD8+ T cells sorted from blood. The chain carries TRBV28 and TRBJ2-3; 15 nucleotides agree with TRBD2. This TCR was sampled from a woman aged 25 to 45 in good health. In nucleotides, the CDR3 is TGTGCCAGCAGGGGAGGACTAGCGGGAGGGCCAGATACGCAGTATTTT. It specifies CASRGGLAGGPDTQYF.